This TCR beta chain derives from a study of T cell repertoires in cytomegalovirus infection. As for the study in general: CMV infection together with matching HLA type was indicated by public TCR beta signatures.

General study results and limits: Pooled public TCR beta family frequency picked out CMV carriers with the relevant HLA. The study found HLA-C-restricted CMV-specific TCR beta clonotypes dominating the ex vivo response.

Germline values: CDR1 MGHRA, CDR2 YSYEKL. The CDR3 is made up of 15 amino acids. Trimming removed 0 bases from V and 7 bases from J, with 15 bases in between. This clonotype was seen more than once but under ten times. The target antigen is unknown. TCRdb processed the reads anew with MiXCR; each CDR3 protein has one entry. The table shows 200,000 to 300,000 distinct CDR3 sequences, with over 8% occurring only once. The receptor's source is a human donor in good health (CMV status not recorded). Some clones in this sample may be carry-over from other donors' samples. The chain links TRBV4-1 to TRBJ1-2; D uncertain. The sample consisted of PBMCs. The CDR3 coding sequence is TGCGCCAGCAGCCAAGAAGGCCTTCGATCCGGTGGCTACACCTTC. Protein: CASSQEGLRSGGYTF.